These 13 T cell receptor beta chains were sequenced from one sample in a study of human CD8 memory T cell subsets (dated by TCRdb to 2018 to 2021). A Human TCR Profiling Kit was used to prepare UMI-labeled 5' RACE TCRbeta libraries. TCRdb reprocessed the reads and lists each CDR3 protein sequence as a single entry, with no DNA. The table kept for this sample lists 12,000 or so distinct CDR3 sequences. The top ten constitute 14% of the sample. Material for sequencing was CD8+ T cells from PBMCs. These receptors came from a human donor in good health.

The V gene is TRBV20-1, the J gene TRBJ2-2. This CDR3 spans 15 amino acids. Germline V gives CDR1 DFQATT, CDR2 SNEGSKA (reference sequence). The CDR3 here is CSARVFGVTAGELFF.

This chain links TRBV5-5 with TRBJ2-1; TCRdb lists TRBD1, though no DNA is available to test this call. CDR3 length equals 15 residues. CDR1 is SGHKS, CDR2 YYEKEE, per germline (reference sequence). CDR3 protein: CASSLVPGVNNEQFF.

CDR3 sequence: CAWRTGNTGELFF. The genes are TRBV30 and TRBJ2-2. Germline V gene sequence: CDR1 GTSNPN, CDR2 SVGIG (reference sequence). There are 13 residues in the CDR3.

CDR3 amino acids: CASSQGGIPYEQYF. The chain links TRBV4-2 to TRBJ2-7; TCRdb names TRBD2, which stays unverified in the absence of DNA. The CDR3 contains 14 residues. CDR1 and CDR2 (germline): LGHNA, YNFKEQ.

The chain's CDR3 is CASSLRISNQPQHF. This chain joins TRBV7-2 and TRBJ1-5. The germline CDR1 and CDR2 sequences are SGHTA and FQGNSA. This CDR3 spans 14 amino acids.

The rearrangement joins TRBV9 to TRBJ2-2. The CDR3 is 12 amino acids. Germline V gives CDR1 SGDLS, CDR2 YYNGEE. Here the CDR3 reads CASSAASGELFF.

The chain employs TRBV20-1 and TRBJ2-1. The length of the CDR3 is 15 residues. Germline loops: CDR1 DFQATT, CDR2 SNEGSKA (reference sequence). CDR3 protein: CSARDMASSYNEQFF.

CDR3 in amino acids: CASSLYQGSSYEQYF. V is TRBV7-6 and J is TRBJ2-7; the D call from TCRdb, TRBD1, cannot be confirmed without DNA. Looked up from germline, CDR1 is SGHVS and CDR2 is FNYEAQ. The CDR3 loop spans 15 amino acids.

The V and J genes are TRBV9 and TRBJ2-1; there is no DNA to check the TCRdb D call of TRBD2. CDR3 length: 15 residues. CDR1 and CDR2 (germline): SGDLS, YYNGEE. The CDR3 here is CASTSSGSSYNEQFF. Complete variable domain (other parts from reference TRBV9 and TRBJ2-1): DSGVTQTPKHLITATGQRVTLRCSPRSGDLSVYWYQQSLDQGLQFLIQYYNGEERAKGNILERFSAQQFPDLHSELNLSSLELGDSALYFCASTSSGSSYNEQFFGPGTRLTVL.

This chain's CDR3 is CSAEGGAYNEQFF. V is TRBV20-1 and J is TRBJ2-1; TCRdb's D call of TRBD1 is untestable without DNA. The CDR3 contains 13 residues. Germline values: CDR1 DFQATT, CDR2 SNEGSKA (reference sequence).

The chain links TRBV28 to TRBJ2-5. This CDR3 has 14 amino acids. Germline V gives CDR1 MDHEN, CDR2 SYDVKM. CDR3 amino acids: CASSLRGYQETQYF.

J is TRBJ1-1 and V is TRBV4-1. The length of the CDR3 is 15 residues. From germline, CDR1 is MGHRA and CDR2 YSYEKL. The CDR3 reads CASSQTDVANTEAFF.

The J gene is TRBJ2-5, the V gene TRBV7-8; TCRdb lists TRBD1, though no DNA is available to test this call. CDR1 is SGHVS and CDR2 is FQNEAQ in the germline V gene. The length of the CDR3 is 14 residues. The CDR3 is CASTPGQGGETQYF.